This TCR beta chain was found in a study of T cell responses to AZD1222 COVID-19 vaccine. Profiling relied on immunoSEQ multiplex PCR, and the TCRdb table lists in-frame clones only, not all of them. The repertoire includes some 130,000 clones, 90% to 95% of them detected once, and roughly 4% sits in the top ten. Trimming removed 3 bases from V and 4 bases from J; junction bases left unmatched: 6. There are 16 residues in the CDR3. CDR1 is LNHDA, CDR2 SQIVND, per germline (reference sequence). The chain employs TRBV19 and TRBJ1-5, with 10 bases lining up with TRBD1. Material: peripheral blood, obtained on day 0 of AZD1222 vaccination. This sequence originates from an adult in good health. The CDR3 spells CASSIRQGAGNQPQHF. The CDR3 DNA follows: TGTGCCAGTAGTATCCGACAGGGGGCTGGGAATCAGCCCCAGCATTTT.